Presented here are 18 T cell receptor beta chains from one specimen sequenced in a study of monozygotic twins with cystic fibrosis. The data were produced by immunoSEQ multiplex PCR, yet TCRdb's version contains in-frame clones alone and is incomplete. Of 36,000 or so clones listed, approximately 90% are singletons. Sequenced: blood. The receptors derive from a boy younger than 10 with cystic fibrosis.

The chain links TRBV7-2 to TRBJ1-5, with unresolved D. The ends were cut back, 5 bases at V and 0 bases at J, with 14 bases in the middle. This CDR3 spans 16 amino acids. Germline lookup yields CDR1 SGHTA and CDR2 FQGNSA. The CDR3 region is CASSPWSIYSNQPQHF. Here the CDR3 DNA reads TGTGCCAGCAGCCCGTGGTCCATCTATAGCAATCAGCCCCAGCATTTT.

The V gene is TRBV29-1, the J gene TRBJ1-4; 10 nucleotides agree with TRBD1. Germline loops: CDR1 SQVTM, CDR2 ANQGSEA. This CDR3 has 14 residues. V was clipped by 6 bases and J by 7 bases; unmatched bases: 8. In DNA form, the CDR3 reads TGCAGCGTAAAGGGACAGGGGAAAGGTGAAAAACTGTTTTTT. Translated, it gives CSVKGQGKGEKLFF.

The gene calls are TRBV13 and TRBJ1-1; D unresolved. Germline V CDR1 and CDR2: PRHDT, FYEKMQ (reference sequence). V shed 3 bases and J shed 5 bases, with 13 bases lying between them. This CDR3 is built from 14 residues. The chain's CDR3 is CASSFSGSRTEAFF. The CDR3 nucleotides are TGTGCCAGCAGCTTCTCCGGTTCCAGGACTGAAGCTTTCTTT.

The chain links TRBV10-2 to TRBJ2-4, with D possibly TRBD2 on 6 matching bases. V was clipped by 7 bases and J by 1 base, with 14 bases between them. The CDR3 runs 15 residues. Germline CDR1 reads WSHSY; CDR2 reads SAAADI. CDR3 loop: CASNAGLRAKNIQYF. The CDR3 DNA reads TGCGCCAGCAATGCGGGGCTCAGGGCCAAAAACATTCAGTACTTC.

CDR3 bases: TGTGCCAGCAGGGGGTTTGGATGGGCCGGGGAGCTGTTTTTT. Translating gives CASRGFGWAGELFF. The chain carries TRBV6-5 and TRBJ2-2, with D uncertain. Trimming shortened V by 6 bases and J by 6 bases, and 14 bases separated the two germline ends. CDR3 size: 14 residues. Germline values: CDR1 MNHEY, CDR2 SVGAGI.

The CDR3 spells CASSATSGGSYNEQFF. CDR3 bases: TGTGCCAGTAGTGCGACTAGCGGGGGATCCTACAATGAGCAGTTCTTC. The chain carries TRBV19 and TRBJ2-1, with 12 bases that match TRBD2. V shed 5 bases and J 1 base; nucleotides not matched to a gene: 3. The CDR3 is made up of 16 amino acids. CDR1 and CDR2 (germline): LNHDA, SQIVND (reference sequence).

The CDR3 protein is CASSITLSPTNEQFF. CDR3 coding DNA: TGTGCCAGTAGTATAACGCTCTCACCGACGAATGAGCAGTTCTTC. The rearrangement joins TRBV19 to TRBJ2-1; D gene unclear. V was trimmed by 2 bases and J by 7 bases, leaving 15 bases between them. CDR3 length: 15 residues. Germline CDR1 LNHDA, CDR2 SQIVND (reference sequence).

This clone is a singleton in its sample. The gene calls are TRBV9 and TRBJ1-2; 8 nucleotides line up with TRBD1. The CDR3 has 13 amino acids. With V trimmed by 3 bases and J by 7 bases, 5 bases remained unmatched. Germline V gives CDR1 SGDLS, CDR2 YYNGEE. The CDR3: CASSEGQEGGYTF. In DNA, the CDR3 is TGTGCCAGCAGCGAGGGACAGGAGGGTGGCTACACCTTC.

J is TRBJ2-7 and V is TRBV5-6; D perhaps matches TRBD1 (5 bases). The CDR3 consists of 14 residues. Germline assignment: CDR1 SGHDT and CDR2 YYEEEE. Trimming took off 4 bases at V and 4 bases at J, with 15 bases between the two ends. The CDR3: CASSVWGQGYEQYF. As DNA, the CDR3 is TGTGCCAGCAGCGTCTGGGGTCAGGGATACGAGCAGTACTTC. Full variable domain (outside the CDR3, taken from reference TRBV5-6 and TRBJ2-7): DAGVTQSPTHLIKTRGQQVTLRCSPKSGHDTVSWYQQALGQGPQFIFQYYEEEERQRGNFPDRFSGHQFPNYSSELNVNALLLGDSALYLCASSVWGQGYEQYFGPGTRLTVT.

This sequence joins TRBV27 and TRBJ1-2; unclear D gene. Germline CDR1 reads MNHEY; CDR2 reads SMNVEV (reference sequence). The CDR3 has 16 residues. The V end was cut by 3 bases, the J end by 0 bases, with 14 bases between. The CDR3 DNA follows: TGTGCCAGCAGTTTGGTTTTCGGAGCAGCTAACTATGGCTACACCTTC. It specifies CASSLVFGAANYGYTF.

The chain couples TRBV9 to TRBJ2-7; 7 positions agree with TRBD1. J was trimmed by 3 bases and V by 3 bases; bases with no gene match: 0. Germline-derived CDR1 and CDR2 are SGDLS and YYNGEE. CDR3 length: 12 amino acids. DNA for the CDR3: TGTGCCAGCAGCGGGGACAGCTACGAGCAGTACTTC. Encoded protein: CASSGDSYEQYF.

The V and J genes are TRBV5-1 and TRBJ1-1; D ambiguous. The CDR3 contains 11 residues. Germline V gene data show CDR1 as SGHRS and CDR2 as YFSETQ. With 0 bases removed from V and 7 bases from J, the gap between germline ends came to 4 bases. CDR3 protein: CASSLGHEAFF. The CDR3 DNA is TGCGCCAGCAGCTTGGGGCATGAAGCTTTCTTT.

CDR3 bases: TGCGCCAGCACCCCCGGGGGGGACTACTATGGCTACACCTTC. Its protein is CASTPGGDYYGYTF. The gene calls are TRBV4-1 and TRBJ1-2; weak D call: TRBD1 (5 bases). The CDR3 spans 14 residues. Germline CDR1 and CDR2: MGHRA and YSYEKL. The ends were cut back, 7 bases at V and 3 bases at J, with 15 bases in the middle.

The chain joins TRBV6-1 to TRBJ1-1, with D unresolved. The CDR3 is 14 amino acids. CDR1 is MNHNS, CDR2 SASEGT, per germline. The V and J ends lost 3 bases and 1 base respectively, with 9 bases between them. The DNA of the CDR3 is TGTGCCAGCAGTGAGGCCGAGGGGAACACTGAAGCTTTCTTT. Translated, it gives CASSEAEGNTEAFF.

V gene TRBV7-6 combines with J gene TRBJ2-4; TRBD1 matches at 7 bases. After removal of 1 base from V and 6 bases from J, the junction contained 9 bases not matched to a gene. The germline V gene encodes CDR1 SGHVS and CDR2 FNYEAQ. The CDR3 spans 16 residues. CDR3 region: CASSLELRGHRNIQYF. The CDR3 bases are TGTGCCAGCAGCTTAGAATTAAGGGGGCACAGAAACATTCAGTACTTC.

The rearrangement links TRBV11-2 to TRBJ1-1; no clear D. This CDR3 contains 13 residues. With 2 bases removed from V and 3 bases from J, the gap between germline ends came to 7 bases. Looked up from germline, CDR1 is SGHAT and CDR2 is FQNNGV. The CDR3 DNA follows: TGTGCCAGCAGCTTAAACTCAGACACTGAAGCTTTCTTT. This translates into CASSLNSDTEAFF.

This sequence joins TRBV19 and TRBJ1-6; D may be TRBD1 (5 bases). Germline CDR1 reads LNHDA; CDR2 reads SQIVND (reference sequence). This CDR3 region has 13 residues. Trimming removed 9 bases from V and 5 bases from J, with 11 bases in between. CDR3 residues: CASRRANNSPLHF. As DNA, the CDR3 is TGTGCCAGCCGCAGGGCGAATAATTCACCCCTCCACTTT.

The V and J genes are TRBV7-9 and TRBJ2-5; D not certain. V gave up 2 bases and J gave up 0 bases, with 7 bases separating them. CDR1 is SEHNR, CDR2 FQNEAQ, per germline (reference sequence). This CDR3 has 14 residues. The CDR3, as DNA: TGTGCCAGCAGCTTATCAGACAACCAAGAGACCCAGTACTTC. Its translation is CASSLSDNQETQYF. The variable domain in full, with the rest retrieved from reference TRBV7-9 and TRBJ2-5, is DTGVSQNPRHKITKRGQNVTFRCDPISEHNRLYWYRQTLGQGPEFLTYFQNEAQLEKSRLLSDRFSAERPKGSFSTLEIQRTEQGDSAMYLCASSLSDNQETQYFGPGTRLLVL.